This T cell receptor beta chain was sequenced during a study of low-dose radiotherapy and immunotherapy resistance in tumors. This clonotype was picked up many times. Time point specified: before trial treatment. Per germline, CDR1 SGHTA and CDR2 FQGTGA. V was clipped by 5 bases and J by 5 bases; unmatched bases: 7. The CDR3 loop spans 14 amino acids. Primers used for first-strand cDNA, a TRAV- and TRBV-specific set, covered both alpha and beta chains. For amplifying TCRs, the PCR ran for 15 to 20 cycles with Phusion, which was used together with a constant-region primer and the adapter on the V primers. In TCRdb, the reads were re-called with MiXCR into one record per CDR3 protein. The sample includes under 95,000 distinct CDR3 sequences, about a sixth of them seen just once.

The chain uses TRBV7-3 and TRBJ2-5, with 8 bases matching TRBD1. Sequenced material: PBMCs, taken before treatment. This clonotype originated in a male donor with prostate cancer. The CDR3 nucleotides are TGTGCCAGCAGCGCCGTGACAGGGGCCGAGACCCAGTACTTC. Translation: CASSAVTGAETQYF.